The 32 T cell receptor beta chains below all came from one sample that was sequenced in a study of beta chain features in type 1 diabetes. The sequenced template was cDNA made from the entire isolated RNA. The data were produced by immunoSEQ multiplex PCR, yet TCRdb's version contains in-frame clones alone and is incomplete. This sample yields around 200,000 clones, of which around an eighth are seen a single time; 0.62% belongs to the top ten. Material for sequencing was central memory CD4+ T cells from blood. These receptors came from a woman younger than 35 in good health.

This clone showed up many times. V gene TRBV2 combines with J gene TRBJ1-1, with D uncertain. In germline, CDR1 is SNHLY, CDR2 FYNNEI. This CDR3 is 14 amino acids long. Trimming shortened V by 3 bases and J by 5 bases, and 13 bases separated the two germline ends. The chain's CDR3 is CASSEGGSRTEAFF. The CDR3 DNA reads as TGTGCCAGCAGTGAGGGAGGGTCAAGGACTGAAGCTTTCTTT. The whole variable domain, remainder taken from reference TRBV2 and TRBJ1-1, is EPEVTQTPSHQVTQMGQEVILRCVPISNHLYFYWYRQILGQKVEFLVSFYNNEISEKSEIFDDQFSVERPDGSNFTLKIRSTKLEDSAMYFCASSEGGSRTEAFFGQGTRLTVV.

This clone was counted between two and nine times. V is TRBV7-9 and J is TRBJ1-4; TRBD1 is a possible D gene (6 bases). The germline V and J ends were trimmed by 7 bases and 7 bases, with 16 bases remaining between them. CDR3 size: 14 residues. Germline lookup yields CDR1 SEHNR and CDR2 FQNEAQ (reference sequence). The CDR3 nucleotides read TGTGCCAGCAAAGGGAGGGGGGACGGTGAAAAACTGTTTTTT. Translating it yields CASKGRGDGEKLFF.

The gene calls are TRBV5-1 and TRBJ1-2, with unresolved D. The V end was cut by 0 bases, the J end by 4 bases, with 13 bases between. Looked up from germline, CDR1 is SGHRS and CDR2 is YFSETQ. The CDR3 extends over 15 amino acids. This CDR3 reads CASSLAPNVGYGYTF. In nucleotides, the CDR3 is TGCGCCAGCAGCTTGGCCCCCAACGTCGGCTATGGCTACACCTTC.

This sequence joins TRBV19 and TRBJ1-2; TRBD1 matches at 9 bases. The CDR3 extends over 15 amino acids. Germline V gene data show CDR1 as LNHDA and CDR2 as SQIVND (reference sequence). After removal of 3 bases from V and 4 bases from J, the junction contained 6 bases not matched to a gene. CDR3 sequence (DNA): TGTGCCAGTAGTATGGGGACAGGGCTCGGCTATGGCTACACCTTC. This translates into CASSMGTGLGYGYTF.

The chain recombines TRBV7-3 with TRBJ1-5, with a weak D call TRBD1 (6 bases). CDR1 and CDR2 from the germline V gene are SGHTA and FQGTGA. V was trimmed by 5 bases and J by 1 base, leaving 9 bases between them. The CDR3 consists of 14 residues. CDR3 protein: CASSQGGSNQPQHF. The CDR3 region has the DNA TGTGCCAGCAGCCAAGGGGGAAGCAATCAGCCCCAGCATTTT.

The rearrangement links TRBV6-5 to TRBJ1-1, with D possibly being TRBD1 (6 bases). The CDR3 is made up of 14 amino acids. The ends were cut back, 8 bases at V and 9 bases at J, with 22 bases in the middle. Germline V gene lookup returns CDR1 MNHEY and CDR2 SVGAGI. The CDR3 nucleotides read TGTGCCAGCTCTAATGGGCAGGGGATTCCGAAAGCTTTCTTT. Amino acid sequence: CASSNGQGIPKAFF.

The chain carries TRBV6-5 and TRBJ2-7; no clear D gene. This CDR3 contains 11 residues. Per germline, CDR1 MNHEY and CDR2 SVGAGI. Trimming shortened V by 7 bases and J by 3 bases, and 7 bases separated the two germline ends. CDR3 loop: CASNNNYEQYF. The CDR3 nucleotides are TGTGCCAGCAATAATAACTACGAGCAGTACTTC.

This clone was observed a few times. The gene calls are TRBV28 and TRBJ1-2; tentative D call: TRBD1 (6 bases). The CDR3 has 14 amino acids. Germline V CDR1 and CDR2: MDHEN, SYDVKM. The V end was cut by 7 bases, the J end by 2 bases, with 14 bases between. The DNA for the CDR3 is TGTGCCAGCACCCCGGACAGCGCGAACTATGGCTACACCTTC. It translates to CASTPDSANYGYTF.

The V gene is TRBV2, the J gene TRBJ1-5; D unresolved. The germline V gene has CDR1 SNHLY and CDR2 FYNNEI. V lost 0 bases to trimming and J lost 7 bases, with 10 bases between them. The CDR3 runs to 14 residues. The CDR3 bases are TGTGCCAGCAGTGAAGCGAATCGGAGGCAGCCCCAGCATTTT. Translating it yields CASSEANRRQPQHF.

The V and J genes are TRBV10-3 and TRBJ2-7; 7 bases align to TRBD2. The V segment lost 3 bases and the J segment 0 bases; nucleotides outside the gene matches: 5. The germline V gene has CDR1 ENHRY and CDR2 SYGVKD. The CDR3 covers 15 residues. In DNA, the CDR3 is TGTGCCATCAGTGAAGCTCTAGCGGACTCCTACGAGCAGTACTTC. This gives the protein CAISEALADSYEQYF.

Only a few counts were recorded for this clone. The chain carries TRBV5-7 and TRBJ2-1; tentatively, D is TRBD2 (6 bases). Being an ORF, TRBV5-7 has a function that is uncertain. CDR3 length: 15 amino acids. Trimming stripped 2 bases from V and 4 bases from J, with 13 bases between. The DNA for the CDR3 is TGTGCCAGCAGCTTCAGCGCGGGGCCGTACAATGAGCAGTTCTTC. As protein: CASSFSAGPYNEQFF.

Only a few counts were recorded for this clone. The rearrangement uses TRBV5-6 and TRBJ2-3; TRBD2 agrees at 10 bases. J lost 4 bases, V lost 4 bases, and 9 bases had no gene match. This CDR3 spans 16 amino acids. Germline V gene data show CDR1 as SGHDT and CDR2 as YYEEEE. This CDR3 is CASSPGGLAGADTQYF. The CDR3 bases are TGTGCCAGCAGCCCGGGAGGGCTAGCGGGAGCAGATACGCAGTATTTT.

This clone occurred many times. V and J are TRBV4-1 and TRBJ2-7, with 10 bases lining up with TRBD2. The trim removed 6 bases at V and 5 bases at J, leaving 10 bases unmatched. Germline V gene lookup returns CDR1 MGHRA and CDR2 YSYEKL. The CDR3 has 15 amino acids. The CDR3 spells CASSRRASGGNEQYF. The CDR3 bases are TGCGCCAGCAGTCGGAGGGCTAGCGGGGGAAACGAGCAGTACTTC.

This clone was picked up a small number of times. The rearrangement links TRBV6-6 to TRBJ2-7; 8 bases map to TRBD2. This CDR3 contains 14 residues. The V gene's germline CDR1 is MNHNY and CDR2 SVGAGI (reference sequence). With V trimmed by 6 bases and J by 2 bases, 6 bases remained unmatched. In DNA form, the CDR3 reads TGTGCCAGCAGGACTAGCGCCGCCACCTACGAGCAGTACTTC. Protein: CASRTSAATYEQYF.

The J gene is TRBJ2-7, the V gene TRBV19; the match to TRBD1 covers 9 bases. Looked up from germline, CDR1 is LNHDA and CDR2 is SQIVND (reference sequence). V lost 4 bases to trimming and J lost 0 bases; unmatched junction nucleotides: 13. This CDR3 is built from 18 residues. The CDR3 spells CASSSPGQGTISSYEQYF. The CDR3 DNA is TGTGCCAGTAGTAGCCCGGGACAGGGAACGATAAGCTCCTACGAGCAGTACTTC.

This clone has just a few counts. V and J are TRBV2 and TRBJ1-4; 9 nucleotides line up with TRBD1. V lost 6 bases and J lost 8; bases outside the gene matches: 4. Germline lookup yields CDR1 SNHLY and CDR2 FYNNEI. The CDR3 is 13 amino acids. CDR3 region: CASSRDREEKLFF. CDR3 DNA: TGTGCCAGCAGCCGGGACAGGGAGGAAAAACTGTTTTTT.

This clone was observed a few times. The chain couples TRBV6-5 to TRBJ2-1; 7 bases are a match to TRBD2. Losses at the gene ends were 2 bases for V and 6 bases for J; bases not matched to a gene: 7. The CDR3 is 15 amino acids. Germline V gene data show CDR1 as MNHEY and CDR2 as SVGAGI. The CDR3 nucleotides are TGTGCCAGCAGTTACCGGGGGAGGGCCCTCAATGAGCAGTTCTTC. As protein: CASSYRGRALNEQFF.

The gene calls are TRBV7-6 and TRBJ1-2; 8 positions agree with TRBD1. Germline values: CDR1 SGHVS, CDR2 FNYEAQ. V lost 2 bases and J lost 6; bases outside the gene matches: 5. The CDR3 is made up of 14 amino acids. The CDR3 sequence: CASSLTRGQDGYTF. In nucleotides, the CDR3 is TGTGCCAGCAGCTTAACCAGGGGACAGGATGGCTACACCTTC. The full variable domain, with the rest looked up from reference TRBV7-6 and TRBJ1-2, is GAGVSQSPRYKVTKRGQDVALRCDPISGHVSLYWYRQALGQGPEFLTYFNYEAQQDKSGLPNDRFSAERPEGSISTLTIQRTEQRDSAMYRCASSLTRGQDGYTFGSGTRLTVV.

This clone occurred a few times. CDR3 loop: CASSVSGRGETQYF. DNA of the CDR3: TGTGCCAGCAGCGTGAGCGGGAGGGGAGAGACCCAGTACTTC. The chain carries TRBV9 and TRBJ2-5, with 10 bases fitting TRBD2. Germline CDR1 reads SGDLS; CDR2 reads YYNGEE. CDR3 length equals 14 residues. With 2 bases clipped from V and 4 bases from J, the junction kept 2 bases outside the gene matches.

This clone turned up a few times. This chain joins TRBV7-2 and TRBJ2-1; 8 bases are shared with TRBD2. This CDR3 is built from 16 residues. V was clipped by 5 bases and J by 9 bases; unmatched bases: 15. Per the germline V gene, CDR1 is SGHTA and CDR2 is FQGNSA. The CDR3 protein is CASSPRGGQEEVEQFF. The CDR3 DNA sequence: TGTGCCAGCAGCCCCCGCGGGGGGCAGGAGGAGGTTGAGCAGTTCTTC.

The chain has TRBV30 and TRBJ2-3; TRBD1 is a possible D gene (5 bases). Per germline, CDR1 GTSNPN and CDR2 SVGIG (reference sequence). This CDR3 is built from 12 residues. Trimming stripped 4 bases from V and 6 bases from J, with 11 bases between. The CDR3 loop is CAWTGSLDTQYF. The CDR3 DNA sequence: TGTGCCTGGACAGGGTCGCTGGATACGCAGTATTTT.

This clone was seen a few times. The CDR3 sequence: CASSSGQREKLFF. In DNA, the CDR3 is TGTGCCAGCAGCTCAGGACAGCGTGAAAAACTGTTTTTT. V and J are TRBV5-6 and TRBJ1-4, with a tentative D call TRBD1 (6 bases). Between the trimmed V and J ends, which lost 3 bases and 7 bases, there was a span of 10 bases. Looked up from germline, CDR1 is SGHDT and CDR2 is YYEEEE. The CDR3 has 13 amino acids.

The rearrangement uses TRBV4-2 and TRBJ1-2; D uncertain. Trimming pared 5 bases from V and 8 bases from J, leaving 15 bases between. Germline V CDR1 and CDR2: LGHNA, YNFKEQ. The CDR3 length is 13 residues. The CDR3 here is CASSEMEGSGYTF. CDR3 sequence (DNA): TGTGCCAGCAGCGAGATGGAGGGTTCGGGCTACACCTTC.

This clone was observed at least ten times. The V and J genes are TRBV19 and TRBJ2-6; D might be TRBD1 (6 bases). Trimming took off 4 bases at V and 4 bases at J, with 11 bases between the two ends. Germline V CDR1 and CDR2: LNHDA, SQIVND (reference sequence). This CDR3 comprises 15 residues. CDR3 region: CASSTQGLGANVLTF. In DNA, the CDR3 is TGTGCCAGTAGTACCCAGGGGTTGGGGGCCAACGTCCTGACTTTC.

The chain has TRBV7-2 and TRBJ1-1; 10 bases are shared with TRBD1. This CDR3 is built from 15 residues. Germline assignment: CDR1 SGHTA and CDR2 FQGNSA. V gave up 5 bases and J gave up 4 bases; unmatched junction bases: 7. The DNA of the CDR3 is TGTGCCAGCAGCCCTTGGGGACAGGGGAGCACTGAAGCTTTCTTT. Encoded protein: CASSPWGQGSTEAFF.

This clone was picked up a small number of times. The chain uses TRBV6-4 and TRBJ2-1; 7 bases map to TRBD2. Per the germline V gene, CDR1 is MRHNA and CDR2 is SNTAGT. This CDR3 is 12 amino acids long. Losses at the gene ends were 8 bases for V and 7 bases for J; bases not matched to a gene: 5. This CDR3 reads CASLGGLNEQFF. CDR3 DNA: TGTGCCAGCCTGGGAGGGCTTAATGAGCAGTTCTTC.

This rearrangement joins TRBV13 to TRBJ2-3, with a possible D match to TRBD2 (5 bases). The V end was cut by 6 bases, the J end by 1 base, with 14 bases between. Germline CDR1 PRHDT, CDR2 FYEKMQ (reference sequence). This CDR3 contains 15 residues. CDR3 residues: CASSGTSGGTDTQYF. The DNA for the CDR3 is TGTGCCAGCAGTGGAACAAGCGGCGGCACAGATACGCAGTATTTT.

This clone was detected a few times. This chain connects TRBV16 to TRBJ2-5; D remains ambiguous. Germline CDR1 and CDR2: KGHSY and FQNENV. The CDR3 loop spans 12 amino acids. Trimming took off 1 base at V and 2 bases at J, with 2 bases between the two ends. The CDR3 region is CASSQLQETQYF. CDR3 nucleotides: TGTGCCAGCAGCCAATTACAAGAGACCCAGTACTTC.

This clone turned up a few times. The rearrangement uses TRBV5-6 and TRBJ2-1, with TRBD2 identical over 9 bases. The CDR3 spans 15 residues. Germline CDR1 SGHDT, CDR2 YYEEEE. With 0 bases clipped from V and 5 bases from J, the junction kept 3 bases outside the gene matches. CDR3 sequence: CASSLVSGGNNEQFF. CDR3 in DNA: TGTGCCAGCAGCTTGGTGAGCGGGGGGAACAATGAGCAGTTCTTC.

The table lists this clone with a few counts. This chain joins TRBV18 and TRBJ2-2, with D possibly being TRBD1 (6 bases). This CDR3 is 16 amino acids long. Trimming took off 2 bases at V and 5 bases at J, with 15 bases between the two ends. Germline V gene data show CDR1 as KGHSH and CDR2 as LQKENI. CDR3 sequence: CASSPASGTLTGELFF. The CDR3 DNA reads as TGTGCCAGCTCACCAGCTTCCGGGACACTTACCGGGGAGCTGTTTTTT. Combining the CDR3 with reference TRBV18 and TRBJ2-2 gives the whole variable domain NAGVMQNPRHLVRRRGQEARLRCSPMKGHSHVYWYRQLPEEGLKFMVYLQKENIIDESGMPKERFSAEFPKEGPSILRIQQVVRGDSAAYFCASSPASGTLTGELFFGEGSRLTVL.

The V gene is TRBV28, the J gene TRBJ1-1; 8 bases line up with TRBD1. The CDR3 is made up of 13 amino acids. V gave up 6 bases and J gave up 4 bases; unmatched junction bases: 4. Germline values: CDR1 MDHEN, CDR2 SYDVKM. The CDR3 spells CASRTGGSTEAFF. The CDR3 nucleotides are TGTGCCAGCAGAACAGGGGGGAGCACTGAAGCTTTCTTT.

The chain joins TRBV18 to TRBJ2-7; tentatively, D is TRBD2 (6 bases). Germline V CDR1 and CDR2: KGHSH, LQKENI. The CDR3 runs 16 residues. V was pared by 3 bases and J by 1 base, with 16 bases between. The CDR3 region is CASSPFGGPISYEQYF. The CDR3 DNA reads TGTGCCAGCTCACCTTTTGGAGGGCCTATTTCCTACGAGCAGTACTTC. Using reference TRBV18 and TRBJ2-7 for the parts outside the CDR3, the full variable domain is NAGVMQNPRHLVRRRGQEARLRCSPMKGHSHVYWYRQLPEEGLKFMVYLQKENIIDESGMPKERFSAEFPKEGPSILRIQQVVRGDSAAYFCASSPFGGPISYEQYFGPGTRLTVT.